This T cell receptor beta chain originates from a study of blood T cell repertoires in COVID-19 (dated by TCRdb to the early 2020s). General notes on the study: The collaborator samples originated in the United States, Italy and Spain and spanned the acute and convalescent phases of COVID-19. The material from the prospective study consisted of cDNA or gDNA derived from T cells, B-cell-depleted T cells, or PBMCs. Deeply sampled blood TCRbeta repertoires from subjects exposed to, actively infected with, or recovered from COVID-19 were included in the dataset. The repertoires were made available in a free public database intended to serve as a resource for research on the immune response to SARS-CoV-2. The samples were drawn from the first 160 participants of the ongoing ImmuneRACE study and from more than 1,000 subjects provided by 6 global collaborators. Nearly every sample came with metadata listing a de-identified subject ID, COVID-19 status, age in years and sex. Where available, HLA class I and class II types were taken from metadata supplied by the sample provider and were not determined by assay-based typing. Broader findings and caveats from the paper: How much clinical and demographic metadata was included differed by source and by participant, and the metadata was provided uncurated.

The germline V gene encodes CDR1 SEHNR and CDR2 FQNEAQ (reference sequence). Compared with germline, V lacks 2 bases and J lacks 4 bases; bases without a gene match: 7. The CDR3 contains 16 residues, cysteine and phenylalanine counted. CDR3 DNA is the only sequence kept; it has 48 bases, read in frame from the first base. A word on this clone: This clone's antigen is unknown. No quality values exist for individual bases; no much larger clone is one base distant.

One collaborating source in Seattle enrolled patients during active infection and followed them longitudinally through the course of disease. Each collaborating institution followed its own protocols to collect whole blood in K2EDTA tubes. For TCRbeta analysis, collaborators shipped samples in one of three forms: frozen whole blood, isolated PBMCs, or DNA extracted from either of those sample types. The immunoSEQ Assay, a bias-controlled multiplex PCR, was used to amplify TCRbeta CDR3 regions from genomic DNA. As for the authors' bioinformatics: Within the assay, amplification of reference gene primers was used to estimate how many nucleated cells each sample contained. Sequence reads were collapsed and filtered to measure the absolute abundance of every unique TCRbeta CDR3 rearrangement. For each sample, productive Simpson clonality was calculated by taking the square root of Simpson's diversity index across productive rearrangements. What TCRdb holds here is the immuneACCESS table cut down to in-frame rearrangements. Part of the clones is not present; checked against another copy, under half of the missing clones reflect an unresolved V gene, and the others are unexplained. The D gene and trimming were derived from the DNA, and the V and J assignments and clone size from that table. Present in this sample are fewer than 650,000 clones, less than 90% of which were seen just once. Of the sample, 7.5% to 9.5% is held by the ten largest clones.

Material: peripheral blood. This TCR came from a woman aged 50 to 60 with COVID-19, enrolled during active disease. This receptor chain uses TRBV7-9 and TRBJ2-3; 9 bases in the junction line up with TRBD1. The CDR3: CASSLKGQGRADTQYF. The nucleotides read TGTGCCAGCAGCTTAAAGGGACAGGGACGGGCAGATACGCAGTATTTT.